A single sample gave rise to the 3 T cell receptor beta chains below, sequenced in a study of human T cells and chemical hapten exposure. From the RACE reads, TCRdb called clonotypes with MiXCR, one entry per CDR3 protein. The sample includes about 120,000 distinct CDR3 sequences, around an eighth of them seen just once. Noted time point: pre-sensitization, week 0. Treatment in this sample: therapeutic diphenylcyclopropenone sensitization with weekly scalp DPC. Source: whole blood, taken in connection with sensitization to the hapten diphenylcyclopropenone (DPC). The receptor source for this set is a woman between 18 and 30 years old with alopecia areata. Some clones in this sample may be carry-over from other donors' samples.

Only a few counts were recorded for this clonotype. This chain's CDR3 is CASSADKDTQYF. The CDR3 DNA reads as TGTGCCAGCAGCGCTGACAAAGATACGCAGTATTTT. The chain has TRBV9 and TRBJ2-3; no clear D. Looked up from germline, CDR1 is SGDLS and CDR2 is YYNGEE. This CDR3 contains 12 residues. With 3 bases removed from V and 5 bases from J, the gap between germline ends came to 7 bases.

In this sample, this clonotype turned up many times. The chain employs TRBV20-1 and TRBJ2-3, with unresolved D. From germline, CDR1 is DFQATT and CDR2 SNEGSKA (reference sequence). Trimming removed 6 bases from V and 5 bases from J, with 6 bases in between. The CDR3 runs to 10 residues. CDR3 nucleotides: TGCAGTGCCGTGTTAGATACGCAGTATTTT. Residues: CSAVLDTQYF.

The chain recombines TRBV4-1 with TRBJ2-5; 7 positions agree with TRBD1. Per the germline V gene, CDR1 is MGHRA and CDR2 is YSYEKL. Germline trimming cut 0 bases from V and 5 bases from J; bases unmatched to any gene: 12. The CDR3 runs to 17 residues. The CDR3 loop reads CASSQEDRACATETQYF. The CDR3 DNA sequence: TGCGCCAGCAGCCAAGAAGACAGGGCTTGTGCCACTGAGACCCAGTACTTC.